The 25 T cell receptor beta chains in this list originate from one sample, sequenced in a study of molecular identifiers for immune sequencing clone quantification. TCRdb reanalysed the PCR reads using MiXCR and keeps one entry per CDR3 protein. The sample holds about 640,000 distinct CDR3 sequences, 20% seen once. The specimen sequenced was naive CD8+ T cells from blood, with Jurkat cell RNA spiked in. Subset described: FACS-sorted CD8+CD4-CCR7+CD45RA+ naive T cells. Receptors originate from a human donor in good health. Some libraries in this study had Jurkat cell RNA spiked in.

This clonotype has just a few counts. The chain links TRBV30 to TRBJ2-1, with D possibly being TRBD1 (5 bases). V lost 3 bases to trimming and J lost 4 bases, with 10 bases between them. This CDR3 is 13 amino acids long. Germline V gene data show CDR1 as GTSNPN and CDR2 as SVGIG (reference sequence). The CDR3 protein is CAWSTTGYNEQFF. The CDR3 DNA sequence: TGTGCCTGGAGCACCACAGGTTACAATGAGCAGTTCTTC.

A word on this clonotype: This may be a read error, as it is one base from a much larger clone. The chain has TRBV20-1 and TRBJ2-7; 7 bases align to TRBD1. Germline V CDR1 and CDR2: DFQATT, SNEGSKA (reference sequence). The CDR3 covers 13 residues. The V segment lost 5 bases and the J segment 2 bases; nucleotides outside the gene matches: 6. The CDR3, as DNA: TGCAGTGCTGCCTCCGGGACAGCCTACGAGCAGTACTTC. Protein product: CSAASGTAYEQYF.

This clonotype was observed a few times. V usage is TRBV7-9 and J usage is TRBJ2-1, with TRBD1 identical over 8 bases. J gave up 3 bases and V 5 bases, and 9 bases lay outside the gene matches. Germline V gene lookup returns CDR1 SEHNR and CDR2 FQNEAQ (reference sequence). This CDR3 comprises 16 residues. CDR3 in amino acids: CASSPTTGASYNEQFF. DNA for the CDR3: TGTGCCAGCAGCCCGACGACAGGGGCGAGCTACAATGAGCAGTTCTTC.

There are a few counts of this clonotype. The V gene is TRBV30, the J gene TRBJ1-1; the D gene is possibly TRBD1 (6 bases). Germline V gives CDR1 GTSNPN, CDR2 SVGIG (reference sequence). V was clipped by 3 bases and J by 7 bases, with 12 bases between them. The CDR3 is made up of 12 amino acids. CDR3 in amino acids: CAWSPLDSEAFF. The CDR3 DNA sequence: TGTGCCTGGAGCCCCTTGGACAGTGAAGCTTTCTTT.

This clonotype was detected many times. This rearrangement joins TRBV12-3 or TRBV12-4 to TRBJ1-6; D is unresolved. V was clipped by 6 bases and J by 0 bases, with 9 bases between them. The CDR3 has 15 amino acids. For the CDR3, the DNA is TGTGCCAGCAGAAAGGAGTCCTCCTATAATTCACCCCTCCACTTT. Translating it yields CASRKESSYNSPLHF.

This clonotype was detected ten times or more. The CDR3 reads CASRRDRGFETQYF. CDR3 in DNA: TGTGCCAGCAGACGGGACAGGGGGTTCGAGACCCAGTACTTC. This chain uses TRBV11-2 with TRBJ2-5; 11 bases agree with TRBD1. V shed 6 bases and J 5 bases; nucleotides not matched to a gene: 5. The CDR3 spans 14 residues. The germline V gene encodes CDR1 SGHAT and CDR2 FQNNGV.

Ten or more counts support this clonotype. The J gene is TRBJ1-1, the V gene TRBV20-1; the match to TRBD1 covers 8 bases. CDR1 DFQATT and CDR2 SNEGSKA come from the germline V gene (reference sequence). Trimming cost V 0 bases and J 3 bases; bases outside gene matches: 6. This CDR3 is built from 15 residues. This CDR3 reads CSARDRTGKDTEAFF. CDR3 in DNA: TGCAGTGCTAGAGATCGGACAGGGAAGGACACTGAAGCTTTCTTT.

This clonotype was observed many times. This rearrangement joins TRBV12-5 to TRBJ2-3; D is perhaps TRBD2 (6 bases). The ends were cut back, 1 base at V and 0 bases at J, with 20 bases in the middle. Germline CDR1 and CDR2: LGHNT and FRNRAP. The CDR3 has 19 residues. CDR3 coding DNA: TGTGCTAGTGGTTTGGGCCGCCTGGGGACTTCGACTAGCACAGATACGCAGTATTTT. Residues: CASGLGRLGTSTSTDTQYF.

Regarding this clonotype: A much more abundant neighbour one base away suggests this may be a read error. This chain links TRBV4-2 with TRBJ2-5; D unclear. Germline V gene sequence: CDR1 LGHNA, CDR2 YNFKEQ. CDR3 length: 13 amino acids. CDR3 coding DNA: TGTGTCAGCAGCCAAACATCTGGAGAGACCCAGTACTTC. This translates into CVSSQTSGETQYF.

This clonotype has ten or more counts. The rearrangement joins TRBV23-1 to TRBJ2-4, with a possible D match to TRBD1 (6 bases). TRBV23-1 is known as an ORF, though its function is uncertain. Trimming left V 6 bases short and J 4 bases short, with 19 bases between. This CDR3 spans 16 amino acids. The DNA for the CDR3 is TGCGCCAGCAGCACCCAACCTGGACAGCAGAAAAACATTCAGTACTTC. Its translation: CASSTQPGQQKNIQYF.

As regards this clonotype: A single base separates this from a much larger clone, so it may be a read error. CDR3 amino acids: CASSEPSADSTDAQYF. The CDR3 DNA is TGTGCCAGCAGTGAACCTAGCGCAGATAGCACAGATGCGCAGTATTTT. V is TRBV2 and J is TRBJ2-3; TRBD2 is a possible D gene (6 bases). The CDR3 sequence is 16 residues long. Germline lookup yields CDR1 SNHLY and CDR2 FYNNEI.

This clonotype has just one count. A much larger clonotype is one base distant, so this may be a read error. The V and J genes are TRBV7-9 and TRBJ2-7, with 7 positions matching TRBD1. CDR1 is SEHNR, CDR2 FQNEAQ, per germline (reference sequence). The CDR3 is made up of 15 amino acids. The CDR3 sequence is CTSSPPTGARDEQYF. The CDR3 nucleotides read TGTACCAGCAGCCCCCCCACAGGGGCACGCGACGAGCAGTACTTC.

This clonotype was counted only a few times. This chain links TRBV9 with TRBJ1-2; tentatively, D is TRBD1 (5 bases). The CDR3 loop spans 15 amino acids. CDR1 is SGDLS, CDR2 YYNGEE, per germline. V dropped 4 bases and J dropped 3 bases, with 16 bases sitting between them. CDR3 sequence: CASSPKGWTDYGYTF. The DNA of the CDR3 is TGTGCCAGCAGCCCCAAGGGGTGGACCGACTATGGCTACACCTTC.

The sample holds many counts of this clonotype. The chain carries TRBV29-1 and TRBJ2-7, with a possible D match to TRBD1 (6 bases). V was trimmed by 0 bases and J by 6 bases, leaving 24 bases between them. Germline V gene sequence: CDR1 SQVTM, CDR2 ANQGSEA. The CDR3 totals 17 residues. The CDR3: CSVEDPLGAYASGEQYF. The CDR3 nucleotides are TGCAGCGTTGAAGATCCGTTGGGGGCCTATGCCTCTGGCGAGCAGTACTTC.

This clonotype was recorded at least ten times. CDR3 coding DNA: TGTGCCAGCAGGATACACAGGGAGGGTTCCTACGAGCAGTACTTC. This gives the protein CASRIHREGSYEQYF. V usage is TRBV28 and J usage is TRBJ2-7; possible D gene TRBD2, 7 bases. Per germline, CDR1 MDHEN and CDR2 SYDVKM. With 6 bases removed from V and 1 base from J, the gap between germline ends came to 16 bases. CDR3 length equals 15 residues.

As to this clonotype: This may come from a read error, since a much larger clone is one base off. The chain is built from TRBV4-3 and TRBJ2-1, with 12 bases identical to TRBD2. Germline trimming cut 1 base from V and 6 bases from J; bases unmatched to any gene: 4. This CDR3 is 16 amino acids long. From germline, CDR1 is LGHNA and CDR2 YSLEER. Here the CDR3 DNA reads TGCGCCAGCAGCCAAGCTAGCGGGAGGGCATCCAATGAGCAGTTCTTC. This gives the protein CASSQASGRASNEQFF.

This clonotype was detected many times. V and J are TRBV19 and TRBJ1-1; D ambiguous. CDR1 LNHDA and CDR2 SQIVND come from the germline V gene (reference sequence). V lost 6 bases, J lost 2 bases, and 16 bases lay in between. CDR3 size: 15 residues. The CDR3 DNA reads as TGTGCCAGTAGAGCTGGCCGGCAAGTCAACACTGAAGCTTTCTTT. Protein product: CASRAGRQVNTEAFF.

In this sample, this clonotype turned up many times. The V gene is TRBV7-8, the J gene TRBJ2-3; 10 bases are shared with TRBD2. The V and J ends lost 4 bases and 3 bases, in that order; junction bases with no gene match: 4. This CDR3 is 15 amino acids long. Germline loops: CDR1 SGHVS, CDR2 FQNEAQ. The CDR3 DNA is TGTGCCAGCAGCTCGGGTAGCGGGGGGACAGATACGCAGTATTTT. Residues: CASSSGSGGTDTQYF.

This clonotype was recorded a few times. The junction does not match germline at one end; this may be a read error. The V gene is TRBV19, the J gene TRBJ2-3; 7 nucleotides match TRBD2. CDR1 and CDR2 from the germline V gene are LNHDA and SQIVND (reference sequence). The CDR3 runs 14 residues. The CDR3 DNA reads TGTGCCAGTAGTATCGGGACTACGCAAGATACGCGGTATTTT. It is translated as CASSIGTTQDTRYF.

This clonotype was picked up many times. The chain carries TRBV5-5 and TRBJ2-6; 7 bases line up with TRBD1. The CDR3 has 17 amino acids. CDR1 is SGHKS and CDR2 is YYEKEE in the germline V gene (reference sequence). V gave up 4 bases and J gave up 0 bases; unmatched junction bases: 7. CDR3 region: CASSPGQVSSGANVLTF. Written as DNA, the CDR3 is TGTGCCAGCAGCCCAGGACAGGTCAGCTCTGGGGCCAACGTCCTGACTTTC.

Many counts were recorded for this clonotype. J is TRBJ2-3 and V is TRBV12-3 or TRBV12-4; D gene uncertain. Between the trimmed V and J ends, which lost 2 bases and 0 bases, there was a span of 9 bases. The CDR3 contains 15 residues. CDR3 nucleotide sequence: TGTGCCAGCAGTTTATCCTGGGTTAGCACAGATACGCAGTATTTT. Translated: CASSLSWVSTDTQYF.

This clonotype appeared many times. The genes are TRBV30 and TRBJ2-1; D unclear. Between the trimmed V and J ends, which lost 0 bases and 4 bases, there was a span of 7 bases. The CDR3 runs 13 residues. Germline loops: CDR1 GTSNPN, CDR2 SVGIG (reference sequence). CDR3 protein: CAWSVFRYNEQFF. The CDR3 DNA sequence: TGTGCCTGGAGTGTATTTAGGTACAATGAGCAGTTCTTC.

This clonotype was seen ten or more times. The chain links TRBV19 to TRBJ2-7, with a tentative D call TRBD1 (7 bases). With 10 bases removed from V and 6 bases from J, the gap between germline ends came to 19 bases. Germline V gives CDR1 LNHDA, CDR2 SQIVND (reference sequence). The CDR3 spans 13 residues. This CDR3 reads CATAGGTVLEQYF. CDR3 DNA: TGTGCCACCGCCGGAGGGACAGTTCTCGAGCAGTACTTC.

This clonotype was counted a few times. The chain carries TRBV10-2 and TRBJ2-5; weak D call: TRBD1 (6 bases). CDR1 and CDR2 (germline): WSHSY, SAAADI. Between the trimmed V and J ends, which lost 2 bases and 5 bases, there was a span of 15 bases. The CDR3 runs 15 residues. Written as DNA, the CDR3 is TGCGCCAGCAGTGAGCCCAACAGGGTCTCGGAGACCCAGTACTTC. The encoded protein is CASSEPNRVSETQYF.

Many counts were recorded for this clonotype. The chain links TRBV20-1 to TRBJ1-4; 7 bases are a match to TRBD1. J gave up 4 bases and V 1 base, and 15 bases lay outside the gene matches. This CDR3 contains 18 residues. The germline gives CDR1 DFQATT, CDR2 SNEGSKA (reference sequence). DNA for the CDR3: TGCAGTGCTAGAGCCCCACTTAGGTCCGGGACAGTTAATGAAAAACTGTTTTTT. Its protein product is CSARAPLRSGTVNEKLFF.